This T cell receptor (beta chain) was obtained from a study of cytomegalovirus exposure and HLA in healthy donors. Use of 60 Vbeta and 13 Jbeta primers characterized the PCR. Profiling relied on immunoSEQ multiplex PCR, and the TCRdb table lists in-frame clones only, not all of them. In the table there are 100,000 to 140,000 clones, under 85% of which are singletons. Trimming took 1 base from V and 5 from J, leaving 12 bases between them. This CDR3 has 15 amino acids. CDR1 is MNHNS, CDR2 SASEGT, per germline. The sequence was collected from a male donor in good health and CMV-seronegative. The chain combines TRBV6-1 with TRBJ2-1, with D possibly being TRBD2 (6 bases). Sequenced material: PBMCs. The CDR3 reads CASSEGGAGNNEQFF. The CDR3 DNA sequence: TGTGCCAGCAGTGAAGGCGGGGCGGGAAACAATGAGCAGTTCTTC.